This entry describes one T cell receptor (beta chain). This clone has more than one count but fewer than ten. What antigen it recognizes has not been identified. Per-nucleotide qualities are absent, and no much larger clonotype sits a single base away. The entry originates in a study of cytomegalovirus exposure and HLA in healthy donors (dated by TCRdb to 2016 to 2017). A note on the overall study: In an earlier analysis of roughly 590 of the donors, 250 to 300 Gb of sequence data and approximately 120 million unique TCR beta sequences from 180 million or so T cells were reported. Around 320 gigabases of sequencing data and tens of millions of unique TCR sequences were included in an early release covering around 650 HLA-typed donors. Of the roughly 390 genotyped donors, roughly 85% fell in the genetic ancestry cluster associated with self-reported Caucasian donors. The study was designed to test whether signatures of past pathogen exposure could be identified by cataloging public T cell receptors. The study used immunosequencing to profile the T cell repertoires of 666 subjects and linked those repertoires to cytomegalovirus serostatus. In addition to the first cohort of roughly 670 subjects, a separate validation cohort of approximately 130 different subjects was used. The study combined high-throughput TCR immunosequencing, statistical association of individual TCRs with disease status, and machine learning to predict cytomegalovirus infection status. A later analysis re-analyzed previously published TCR beta repertoires from roughly 630 donors and added high-resolution HLA genotyping to study TCR occurrence patterns. The later analysis used no new phenotypic data to find candidate immune exposures, relying instead on TCR beta sequences and their occurrence across donors. In an earlier analysis of 500 to 650 of the donors, high-throughput TCR beta sequencing was used to judge whether each TCR beta V gene segment behaved as functional or pseudogenic. Donor age, sex, ethnicity and CMV serostatus were collected together with the repertoire data. In a later genetic analysis, genome-wide SNP genotypes for about 55% of the roughly 700 donors were used, and that subset was treated as a discovery cohort. Every discovery cohort repertoire had been produced on one sequencing platform. HLA typing covered class I and class II loci at four-digit resolution. Typing coverage differed by locus: A, B, C, DRB1 and DQB1 were typed in about 620-640 donors, DQA1 in about 510, DPA1 in roughly 590, and DPB1 in just under 490. A handful of DR-DQ haplotypes were handled as single units for association and clustering because linkage in the cohort was strong. Among some 400 genotyped donors of the cohort, an average of around 250,000 unique TCR beta nucleotide sequences was sequenced per donor, of which 15% to 20% were non-productive. Overall study outcomes, separate from this receptor: The study listed 164 TCR beta chains as associated with cytomegalovirus. Immune exposure information for the cohort was limited to CMV serostatus. Across donors, most TCR sequences were observed very rarely, whereas some public TCRs were present in many individuals. The 87-base-pair reads could not distinguish some IMGT-functional V segments, including TRBV6-2 and TRBV6-3, so those segments were excluded. In a later analysis, HLA-associated TCR beta chains were found to be more clonally expanded and to have lower generation probabilities than equally common non-associated chains. According to a later analysis, parvovirus B19, influenza, CMV and Epstein-Barr virus appeared linked to several top co-occurrence clusters. When HLA alleles, especially DR and DQ, strongly co-occurred, attributing TCR associations to individual alleles was difficult. A further reported finding was that TCR beta sequences accurately predicted the HLA-A and HLA-B alleles for most subjects in the first cohort. In a later genetic analysis, a missense DCLRE1C variant was associated with V-gene and J-gene trimming of TCR beta chains, and the association was replicated in an independent cohort. Presence/absence analyses assumed roughly uniform sequencing depth across donors, an assumption that may not hold. In an earlier analysis of over 550 of the donors, most TCR beta V segments were observed in productive rearrangements about 87% or about 30% of the time, broadly matching IMGT annotations. Because counts were too low, about 17 rarely observed V segments, including chromosome 9 orphons, were excluded from the earlier analysis of several hundred of the donors. A later analysis associated approximately 17,000 TCR beta sequences with specific HLA alleles at a false discovery rate of 0.05. The sequencing pipeline was judged likely to have produced a cluster of highly shared sequence variants as a technical artifact. Because HLA typing was unavailable for some donors at each locus, only the typed subset was used in association tests. Correlated functional status among segregating V segments might be attributable to linkage disequilibrium, but an unknown experimental factor could not be ruled out. Compared with the approximately 720-donor mean, donors in an Asian-associated ancestry cluster had fewer N-insertions in productive TCRs, according to a later genetic analysis. In a later analysis, most CMV-associated TCR beta chains were found to appear HLA-restricted, with HLA associations seemingly driven largely by CMV exposure. In vitro tests confirmed that a few of the cytomegalovirus-associated TCR beta chains recognize cytomegalovirus antigens. The authors suggested that the approach could potentially be generalized to other disease states and immunological phenotypes. Cytomegalovirus status was reported to be diagnosed by the classifier with high specificity and sensitivity in both the original and validation cohorts. In this cohort, only TCR beta chains were sequenced, and detectable features were limited by the absence of alpha or paired-chain data. A later analysis found that TCR association rates varied across HLA loci, with DRB1 alleles showing the most associated TCRs and HLA-C alleles the fewest.

The germline V gene encodes CDR1 SGHVS and CDR2 FNYEAQ. Including cysteine and phenylalanine, the CDR3 has 13 amino acids. Here the CDR3 DNA is all that survives: 39 bases in frame from base 1. Unmatched junction bases come to 8, with V trimmed by 3 bases and J by 13 bases. Library generation was performed with the immunoSEQ multiplex PCR assay. For the multiplex PCR, a mixture combining 60 forward primers for TCR Vbeta segments and 13 reverse primers for TCR Jbeta segments was used. A multiplex PCR assay on genomic DNA amplified the CDR3 region of rearranged TCR beta genes. The Illumina HiSeq System was used to sequence the amplified TCR beta libraries as 87-base-pair reads. From the authors' description of their analysis: A later analysis counted about 82 million unique TCR beta chains across the 690 or so repertoires, and some 11 million of these chains were shared by at least two donors. Raw reads were error-corrected and collapsed into unique sequences with a nearest-neighbor algorithm that merged closely related sequences to remove PCR and sequencing errors. To assign V, D and J gene segments, CDR3 sequences were aligned to IMGT reference sequences. For a sequence to be retained, a match of at least six nucleotides was required to both a V gene segment and a J gene segment. Rearrangements were classified as productive when the CDR3 lacked stop codons and remained in frame with V and J, and all other rearrangements were classified as non-productive. CDR3 was defined by IMGT convention, running from the second conserved V-encoded cysteine to the conserved J-encoded phenylalanine. The earlier analysis of about 590 of the donors excluded sequences that lacked an unambiguous match to a single V gene segment. An earlier analysis of 587 of the donors classified V segments as functional when productive rearrangements were above 56.7% and as segregating when the standard deviation between donors was above 5%. To diagnose cytomegalovirus status from the catalog of TCR beta chain sequences, a statistical classification framework was built. In a later analysis, V and J genes were assigned by comparing TCR nucleotide sequences against IMGT/GENE-DB human TR gene sequences. Using the TCRdist pipeline, a later analysis assigned CDR3 sequences along with most-parsimonious VDJ recombination scenarios. In a later analysis, each TCR beta chain was defined by its CDR3 amino acid sequence together with its V-gene family, and reads without a unique V-gene family were excluded. In a later analysis, approximately 640 highly shared, low-generation-probability nucleotide sequences were removed to address suspected cross-contamination and a sequencing artifact. In a later analysis, a clonal expansion index for each public chain was calculated from normalized within-repertoire ranks of inferred template counts. A later analysis computed generation probabilities with a VDJ recombination model fitted to out-of-frame rearrangements, and checked the results against IGoR. A later analysis scored TCR-TCR, TCR-HLA and TCR-CMV co-occurrence with hypergeometric tests, applying a repertoire-size bias correction to TCR pairs. In a later analysis, false discovery rates were estimated by permuting HLA or CMV assignments 20 times. In a later analysis, co-occurring TCRs were grouped using DBSCAN, and TCRdist sequence similarity was added for clustering within HLA-allele-positive subsets. Co-occurrence clustering excluded repertoires with fewer than 30,000 or more than 120,000 public chains, plus five with anomalous nucleotide sharing. The table comes from immuneACCESS by way of TCRdb, which keeps in-frame sequences with V and J called. Part of the clones is missing from these tables; in studies checked, under half for an unresolved V gene and the rest for unknown reasons. The V and J calls and clone size were taken over from that table, and D and trimming were inferred from the DNA. The sample table shows some 110,000 clones, and about two thirds are seen once. The top ten constitute less than 3.5% of the sample.

The cohort consisted of hundreds of healthy bone marrow donors. At the time of sampling, all cohort members were nominally healthy, though unrecorded immune exposures were likely present. The donor was CMV seronegative and was included in the group of around 320 seronegative cohort members. A peripheral blood sample was provided by each donor, and peripheral blood mononuclear cells were used for TCR beta sequencing. Genomic DNA was extracted from the blood cell samples with the Qiagen DNeasy Blood Extraction Kit. Input material: PBMCs. The TCR was taken from a female donor in good health and CMV-seronegative. The V and J genes are TRBV7-6 and TRBJ2-1, with TRBD2 matching 8 junction bases. The nucleotides read TGTGCCAGCAGCTTGTCAGCGGGAGTAGAACAGTTCTTC. Its translation is CASSLSAGVEQFF.